This T cell receptor (beta chain) was retrieved from a study of T cells in Graves' hyperthyroidism and ophthalmopathy. Study conclusions and caveats: The model made its ophthalmopathy prediction, and onset followed a median around six months later. Most clonotypes that expanded in the thyroid above 0.001 also showed up in blood.

RNA transcripts provided the source from which TCR beta CDR3 regions were amplified. A first-round RT-PCR of the TCR CDR3 used the HTBI primer set. Using its own MiXCR run on the multiplex PCR reads, TCRdb lists one record per CDR3 protein. Found here are about 840,000 distinct CDR3 sequences, around 39% of them singletons; the top ten hold 8% to 9%. The study defined stable Graves' hyperthyroidism as no ophthalmopathy progression within 18 months. Isolation of PBMCs was performed on around 9.3 ml fresh peripheral blood. Germline V lookup: CDR1 DFQATT, CDR2 SNEGSKA (reference sequence). This CDR3 contains 14 residues. With 1 base removed from V and 6 bases from J, the gap between germline ends came to 16 bases. This clonotype was counted only a few times. No antigen is known for it.

The specimen sequenced was blood. The J gene is TRBJ2-7, the V gene TRBV20-1; D unresolved. The TCR was taken from a man aged 18 to 29 with Graves' hyperthyroidism. CDR3 bases: TGCAGTGCTAGAGTCGCGGCAGGAAGAGGCGAGCAGTACTTC. Amino acid sequence: CSARVAAGRGEQYF.